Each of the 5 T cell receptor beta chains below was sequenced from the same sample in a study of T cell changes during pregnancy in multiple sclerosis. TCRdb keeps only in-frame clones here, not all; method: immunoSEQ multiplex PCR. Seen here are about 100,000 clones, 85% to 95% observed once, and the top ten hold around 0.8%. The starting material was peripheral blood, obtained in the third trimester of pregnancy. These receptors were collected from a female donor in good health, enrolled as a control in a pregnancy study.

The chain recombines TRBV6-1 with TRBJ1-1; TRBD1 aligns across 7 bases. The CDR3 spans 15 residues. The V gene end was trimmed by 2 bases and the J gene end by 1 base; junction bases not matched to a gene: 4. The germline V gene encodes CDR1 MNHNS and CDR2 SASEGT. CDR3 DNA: TGTGCCAGCAGTGAAAGAGGACAGGCGAACACTGAAGCTTTCTTT. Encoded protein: CASSERGQANTEAFF.

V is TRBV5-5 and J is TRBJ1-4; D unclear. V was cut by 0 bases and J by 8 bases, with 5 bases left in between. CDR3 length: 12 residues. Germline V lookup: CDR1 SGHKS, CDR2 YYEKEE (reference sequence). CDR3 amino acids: CASSLVEEKLFF. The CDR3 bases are TGTGCCAGCAGCTTGGTGGAGGAAAAACTGTTTTTT.

CDR3: CASTLLAGRTDTQYF. CDR3 in DNA: TGTGCCAGCACTCTACTAGCGGGGCGCACAGATACGCAGTATTTT. The chain has TRBV2 and TRBJ2-3, with 10 bases fitting TRBD2. Germline V gene sequence: CDR1 SNHLY, CDR2 FYNNEI. The CDR3 totals 15 residues. V lost 7 bases and J lost 1; bases outside the gene matches: 5.

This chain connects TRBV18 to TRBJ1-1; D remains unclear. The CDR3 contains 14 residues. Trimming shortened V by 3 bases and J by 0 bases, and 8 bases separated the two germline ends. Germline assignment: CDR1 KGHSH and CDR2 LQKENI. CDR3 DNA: TGTGCCAGCTCACCCCAGATCATGAACACTGAAGCTTTCTTT. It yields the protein CASSPQIMNTEAFF.

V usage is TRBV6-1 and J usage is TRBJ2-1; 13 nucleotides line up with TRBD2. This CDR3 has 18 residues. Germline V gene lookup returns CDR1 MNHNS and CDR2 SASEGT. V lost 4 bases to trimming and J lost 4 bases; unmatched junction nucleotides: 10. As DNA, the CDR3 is TGTGCCAGCAGTGGGACGTTCACTAGCGGGGGGGTGTACAATGAGCAGTTCTTC. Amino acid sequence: CASSGTFTSGGVYNEQFF.